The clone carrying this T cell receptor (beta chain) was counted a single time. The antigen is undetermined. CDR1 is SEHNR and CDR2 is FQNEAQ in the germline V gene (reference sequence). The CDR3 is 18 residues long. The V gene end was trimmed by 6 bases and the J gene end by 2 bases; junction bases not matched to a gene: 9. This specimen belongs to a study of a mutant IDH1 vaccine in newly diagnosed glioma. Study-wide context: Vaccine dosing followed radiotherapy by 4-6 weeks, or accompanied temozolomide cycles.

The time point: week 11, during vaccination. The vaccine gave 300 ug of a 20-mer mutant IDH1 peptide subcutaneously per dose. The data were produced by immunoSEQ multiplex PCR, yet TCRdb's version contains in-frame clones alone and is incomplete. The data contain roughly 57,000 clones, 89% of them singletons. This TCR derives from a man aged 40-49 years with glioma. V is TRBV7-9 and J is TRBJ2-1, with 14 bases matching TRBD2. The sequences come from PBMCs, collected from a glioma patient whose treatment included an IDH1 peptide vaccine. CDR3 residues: CASRGPGLAGAAYNEQFF. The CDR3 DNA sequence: TGTGCCAGCAGAGGACCGGGACTAGCGGGGGCCGCCTACAATGAGCAGTTCTTC.